This T cell receptor beta chain is drawn from a study of CD4+ T cells in melanoma. Assay used: immunoSEQ multiplex PCR; TCRdb lists only in-frame clones, some missing. The sample holds some 110,000 clones; about 90% are singletons and the top ten take about 3.3%. Study-wide points: A reported correlation linked neoantigen-specific CD4+ T cells to CD8+, macrophage and B cell function.

V was clipped by 6 bases and J by 5 bases; unmatched bases: 5. The CDR3 is 14 residues long. Germline lookup yields CDR1 MDHEN and CDR2 SYDVKM. A word on this clone: The antigen is unknown.

What was sequenced was peripheral blood. The genes are TRBV28 and TRBJ2-5; TRBD1 matches at 11 bases. The origin of this receptor is a human donor with melanoma. The DNA of the CDR3 is TGTGCCAGCAGGGGGGACAGGGGGTTGGAGACCCAGTACTTC. Its protein product is CASRGDRGLETQYF.